This T cell receptor (beta chain) is from a study of regulatory T cells in long-lasting Graves disease. Overall study results and limits: The number of shared public clonotypes was higher in persistent patients (about 2,700) than new patients (more than 850). Favoring TRBV28, TRBJ1-2 and TRBJ2-5 was a feature seen in persistent disease.

The CDR3 sequence is 15 residues long. V gave up 0 bases and J gave up 7 bases, with 13 bases separating them. From germline, CDR1 is KGHDR and CDR2 SFDVKD. Time point described: newly diagnosed GD, antithyroid drugs for less than 3 months. The TCR library was prepared using RNA isolated from PBMCs. EDTA tubes held roughly 9.2 milliliters of peripheral blood from each patient. This clonotype appeared many times. Its antigen is not identified. Combining iRepertoire HTBI primers with Arm-PCR of CDR3 regions, the authors built TCR beta libraries. TCRdb itself ran the multiplex PCR reads through MiXCR, one entry per CDR3 protein. This sample has fewer than 350,000 distinct CDR3 sequences, with more than 15% found just once.

The sequences come from peripheral blood mononuclear cells (PBMCs), collected at new diagnosis, from a patient treated with antithyroid drugs. This rearrangement joins TRBV24-1 to TRBJ2-3; D ambiguous. This TCR was recovered from a female donor with Graves disease. The CDR3 DNA follows: TGTGCCACCAGTGATTTGCTGGAACCCACCAATACGCAGTATTTT. Translation gives CATSDLLEPTNTQYF.